This TCR beta chain was identified during a study of T cell repertoires in cytomegalovirus infection (dated by TCRdb to between 2017 and 2020). Context from the whole study: Peptide stimulations targeted recently identified HLA-C-restricted CMV epitopes, whose presentation resists viral immunomodulation, together with well-studied HLA-B-restricted epitopes. The HLA type of each donor mattered for the analysis, because public TCR beta signatures pointed to carriage of CMV infection along with the matching HLA type. The study at large found these results: Carriers of CMV infection plus the relevant HLA type were discriminated by the cumulative frequency of public TCR beta family members in the study cohort and in an independent roughly 320-donor cohort. The ex vivo response was dominated by HLA-C-restricted CMV-specific TCR beta clonotypes, and the single most frequent clonotype in two of eight donors was supplied by these HLA-C-restricted clonotypes.

This clonotype came up many times. What antigen it recognizes has not been identified. Base qualities are not recorded, but no much larger clone differs from it by a single base. Sequencer: Illumina HiSeq 1500. Using fastp trimming at Q25 and MiXCR clonotype assembly, TCRdb reanalyzed the public sequencing data and kept in-frame beta chains. When rows share a CDR3 protein, they turn into one entry using the most common DNA and genes. The sample yields about 920,000 distinct CDR3 sequences; around 31% were counted once. Of the sample, roughly 13% is held by the ten largest clones. The CDR3, from cysteine to phenylalanine, totals 16 residues. Only the CDR3 part of the read is kept: 48 bases, read in frame from the first base. V and J are truncated by 1 base and 1 base respectively, leaving an intervening sequence of 11 bases. The germline V gene yields SGHVS for CDR1 and FNYEAQ for CDR2. The sample's treatment or condition label is to be understood as: in vitro stimulation with specific CMV peptide epitopes to enrich CMV-specific T cells.

The sequences come from cultured CD8+ T cells from PBMCs, collected from culture after CMV antigen stimulation. The origin of this receptor is a human donor in good health (CMV status not recorded). Some clones in this sample may be carry-over from other donors' samples. The sequence joins TRBV7-6 to TRBJ2-1, with no D gene named confidently. Here is the DNA: TGTGCCAGCAGCTTAGGGTCAAAGGGTTCCTACAATGAGCAGTTCTTC. The encoded protein is CASSLGSKGSYNEQFF.